Sequencing of this T cell receptor (beta chain) was carried out in a study of blood T cells in healthy people across ages. Study-wide results and caveats: There was no known CMV status for donors, so expanded clonotype changes were possibly confounded.

The CDR3 loop spans 16 amino acids. V gave up 2 bases and J gave up 2 bases; unmatched junction bases: 5. Germline loops: CDR1 SEHNR, CDR2 FQNEAQ (reference sequence). The use of a sample-barcoded 5' primer and a J-beta primer mix characterized a second PCR of about 6 to 12 cycles. Each CDR3 protein is one row after TCRdb ran MiXCR on the 5' RACE reads. The table has 1,800,000 or so distinct CDR3 sequences, 39% seen once. Points on this clonotype: Antigen specificity is unknown.

The origin of this receptor is a human donor in good health. V and J are TRBV7-9 and TRBJ2-1, with 8 bases aligning to TRBD2. Sequencing input: blood. CDR3 region: CASSLFAGGPYNEQFF. The CDR3 DNA reads TGTGCCAGCAGCTTATTTGCGGGGGGACCCTACAATGAGCAGTTCTTC.